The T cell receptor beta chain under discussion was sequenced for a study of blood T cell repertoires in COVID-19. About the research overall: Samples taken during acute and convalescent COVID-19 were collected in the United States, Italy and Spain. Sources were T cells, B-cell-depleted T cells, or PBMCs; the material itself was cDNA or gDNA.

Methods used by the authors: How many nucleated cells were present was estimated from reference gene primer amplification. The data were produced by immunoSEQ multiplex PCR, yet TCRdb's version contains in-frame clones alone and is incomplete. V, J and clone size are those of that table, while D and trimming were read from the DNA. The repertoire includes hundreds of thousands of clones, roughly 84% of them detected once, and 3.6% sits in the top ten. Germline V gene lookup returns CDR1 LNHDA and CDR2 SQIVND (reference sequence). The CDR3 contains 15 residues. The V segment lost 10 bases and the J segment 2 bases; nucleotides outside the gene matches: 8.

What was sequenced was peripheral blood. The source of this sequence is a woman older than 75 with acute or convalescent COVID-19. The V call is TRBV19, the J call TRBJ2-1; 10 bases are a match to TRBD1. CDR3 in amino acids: CATTGGTGAYNEQFF. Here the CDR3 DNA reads TGTGCCACTACCGGTGGGACAGGGGCCTACAATGAGCAGTTCTTC.